This TCR beta chain emerged from a study of Ad26.COV2.S vaccination and SARS-CoV-2 variants. Study-wide context: The authors gave Ad26.COV2.S intramuscularly, either once or twice 56 days apart. Study findings and constraints: Post-vaccination breadth of spike-specific CD8+ and CD4+ T cell responses was reportedly substantial.

Repertoires were generated with immunoSEQ multiplex PCR, while TCRdb's copy carries only in-frame clones and drops some. There are a few hundred thousand clones in the sample; 83% occur only once, and almost 7.5% lies in the top ten. Treatment described: about 20 received Ad26.COV2.S at low or high dose, single or two shots; roughly five received placebo; per-sample allocation not given. Sample collection was performed on day 63 after the first vaccine or placebo injection. This person who donated was an adult of 18-55 years in Boston. On this clone: Its antigen is unidentified. This specimen includes other DNA sequences encoding the same CDR3.

Germline CDR1 is LNHNV and CDR2 is YYDKDF (reference sequence). Trimming removed 1 base from V and 0 bases from J, with 7 bases in between. The CDR3 spans 14 residues. The chain links TRBV15 to TRBJ2-7; tentatively, D is TRBD1 or TRBD2 (5 bases each). This clonotype originated in a person aged 18-65 years who received the Ad26.COV2.S COVID-19 vaccine or a placebo. Sequenced material: peripheral blood, taken in a trial of Ad26.COV2.S vaccine versus placebo. CDR3 protein: CATSRGGDSYEQYF. The CDR3 nucleotides read TGTGCCACCAGCAGAGGAGGGGACTCCTACGAGCAGTACTTC.